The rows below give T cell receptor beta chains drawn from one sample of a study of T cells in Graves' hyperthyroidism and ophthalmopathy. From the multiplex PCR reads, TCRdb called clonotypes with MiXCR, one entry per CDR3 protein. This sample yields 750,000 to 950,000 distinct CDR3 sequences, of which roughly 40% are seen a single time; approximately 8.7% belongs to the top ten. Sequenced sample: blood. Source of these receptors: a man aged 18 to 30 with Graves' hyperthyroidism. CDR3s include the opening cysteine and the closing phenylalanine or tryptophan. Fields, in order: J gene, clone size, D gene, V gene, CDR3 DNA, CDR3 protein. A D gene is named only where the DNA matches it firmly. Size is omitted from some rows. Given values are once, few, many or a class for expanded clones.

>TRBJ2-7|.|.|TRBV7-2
TGTGCCAGCAGCTTATACTCTCACTACGAGCAGTACTTC
CASSLYSHYEQYF
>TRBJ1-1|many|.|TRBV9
TGTGCCAGCAGCGTGCCCACGGGAGGGGGGAACACTGAAGCTTTCTTT
CASSVPTGGGNTEAFF
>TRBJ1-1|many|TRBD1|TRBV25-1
TGTGCCAGCAGTCCACGGAGGACAGGGGGAAACACTGAAGCTTTCTTT
CASSPRRTGGNTEAFF
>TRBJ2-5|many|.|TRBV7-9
TGTGCCAGCAGCTTGACCCAGGCAGGGCCGGAGACCCAGTACTTC
CASSLTQAGPETQYF
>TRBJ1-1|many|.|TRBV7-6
TGTGCCAGCAGCTCAGGGGAGAACACTGAAGCTTTCTTT
CASSSGENTEAFF
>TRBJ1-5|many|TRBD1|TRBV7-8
TGTGCCAGCAGTTCAACGACAGGGGGCAGCAAACAGCCCCAGCATTTT
CASSSTTGGSKQPQHF
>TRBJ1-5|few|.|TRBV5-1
TGCGCCAGCAGCTTGACTGGACAGCATAGCAATCAGCCCCAGCATTTT
CASSLTGQHSNQPQHF
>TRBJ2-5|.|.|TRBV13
TGTGCCAGCAACTTCAGGGATAGCAGCCCATGGGGGACCCAGTACTTC
CASNFRDSSPWGTQYF
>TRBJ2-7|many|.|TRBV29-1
TGCAGCGTTGAACGGGATTCAACGGGGGAGCAGTACTTC
CSVERDSTGEQYF
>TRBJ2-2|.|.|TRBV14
TGTGCCAGCAGTACGGACTTGTATCACACCGGGGAGCTGTTTTTT
CASSTDLYHTGELFF
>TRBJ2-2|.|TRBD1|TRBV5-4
TGTGCCAGCAGCGCGCAACAGGGGCCCGGGGAGCTGTTTTTT
CASSAQQGPGELFF
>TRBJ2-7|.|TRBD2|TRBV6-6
TGTGCCAGCCGGGAGGAGCGCTACGAGCAGTACTTC
CASREERYEQYF
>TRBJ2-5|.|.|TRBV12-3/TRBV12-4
TGTGCCAGCAGTTTAGTAAAACGGGAGACCCAGTACTTC
CASSLVKRETQYF
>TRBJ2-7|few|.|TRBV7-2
TGTGCCAGCAGCCATTCGGACGGGAGCTTATACGGTCCTACCGAGCAGTACTTC
CASSHSDGSLYGPTEQYF
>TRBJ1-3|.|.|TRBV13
TGTGCCAGCAGCGCCTTCCAGGGAGCGGACACCATATATTTT
CASSAFQGADTIYF
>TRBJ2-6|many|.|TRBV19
TGTGCCAGTACTCCTTGGACTGGGGCCAACGTCCTGACTTTC
CASTPWTGANVLTF
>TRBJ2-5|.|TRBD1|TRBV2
TGTGCCAGCAGCAGGGACAGGGGATTCGAAGAGACCCAGTACTTC
CASSRDRGFEETQYF
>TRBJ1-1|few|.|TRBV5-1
TGCGCCAGCAGCTCATCGGGGAGGAAGGCTGAAGCTTTCTTT
CASSSSGRKAEAFF
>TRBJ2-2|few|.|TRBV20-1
TGCAGTGCGACACGAGAAAACGGGGAGCTGTTTTTT
CSATRENGELFF
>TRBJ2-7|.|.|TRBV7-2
TGTGCCAGCAGCTCACCAGGGAAAAAATCCTACGAGCAGTACTTC
CASSSPGKKSYEQYF
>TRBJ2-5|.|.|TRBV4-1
TGCGCCAGCACTAATGGGCCAGGATCCGAAGAGACCCAGTACTTC
CASTNGPGSEETQYF
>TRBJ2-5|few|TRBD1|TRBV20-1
TGCAGTGCTCCCGGGACAGATCAAGAGACCCAGTACTTC
CSAPGTDQETQYF
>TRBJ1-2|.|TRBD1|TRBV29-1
TGCAGCGTTGAAGGGGACAGCTCAGGTGGCTACACCTTC
CSVEGDSSGGYTF
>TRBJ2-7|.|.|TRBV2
TGTGCCAGCAGTCCCCAGCAGGTGATTTACGAGCAGTACTTC
CASSPQQVIYEQYF
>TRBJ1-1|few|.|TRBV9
TGTGCCAGCAGCCCCTGGGGGGCAGGGACTGAAGCTTTCTTT
CASSPWGAGTEAFF
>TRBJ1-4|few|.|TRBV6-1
TGTGCCAGCAGTGAGAGAGGGGTAAAACTGTTTTTT
CASSERGVKLFF
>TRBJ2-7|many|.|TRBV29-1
TGCAGCGTTGAAGATCGTGGGGGACACGGATTTTACGAGCAGTACTTC
CSVEDRGGHGFYEQYF
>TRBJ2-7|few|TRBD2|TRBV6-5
TGTGCCAGCTGTTGGACTAGAAACTACGAGCAGTACTTC
CASCWTRNYEQYF
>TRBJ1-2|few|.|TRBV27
TGTGCCAGCAGTTTAGCAGGCCTGGGAGGCTACACCTTC
CASSLAGLGGYTF
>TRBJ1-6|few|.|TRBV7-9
TGTGCCAGCAGCTTATCACCCCCGTCAGGGACTTCACCCCTCCACTTT
CASSLSPPSGTSPLHF
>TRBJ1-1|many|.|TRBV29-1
TGCAGCGTCCGGAACTTCGGGCTGCAGAATGAAGCTTTCTTT
CSVRNFGLQNEAFF
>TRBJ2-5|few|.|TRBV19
TGTGCCAGCAGTTACGGTACGGAGACCCACTACTTC
CASSYGTETHYF
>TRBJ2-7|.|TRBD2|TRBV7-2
TGTGCCAGCAGCTTAGTAGGGCTAGCGGGAGGGGACTACGAGCAGTACTTC
CASSLVGLAGGDYEQYF
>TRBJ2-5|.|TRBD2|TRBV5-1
TGCGCCAGCAGCTCCCTTGGGACTAGCGGGAGAACGGAGACCCAGTACTTC
CASSSLGTSGRTETQYF
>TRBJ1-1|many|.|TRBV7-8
TGTGCCAGCAGCTTATGGCGCGACCTGAACACTGAAGCTTTCTTT
CASSLWRDLNTEAFF
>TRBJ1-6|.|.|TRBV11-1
TGTGCCAGCAGCGAGACGACAGATTTAAATTCACCCCTCCACTTT
CASSETTDLNSPLHF
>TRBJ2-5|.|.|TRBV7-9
TGTGCCAGCAGCTTAGATCCGGGCCCCCAAGAGACCCAGTACTTC
CASSLDPGPQETQYF
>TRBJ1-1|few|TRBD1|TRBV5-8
TGTGCCAGCAGCTGGGACAGTCCAACTGAAGCTTTCTTT
CASSWDSPTEAFF
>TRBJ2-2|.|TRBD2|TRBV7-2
TGTGCCAGCAGCCTCGGGAGGGGCGCGGACACCGGGGAGCTGTTTTTT
CASSLGRGADTGELFF
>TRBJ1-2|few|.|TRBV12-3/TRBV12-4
TGTGCCAGCAGTGCGGATGCCGCTAACTATGGCTACACCTTC
CASSADAANYGYTF
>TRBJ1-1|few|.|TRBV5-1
TGCGCCAGCAGCTTGGCCGTGTTACACACGAACACTGAAGCTTTCTTT
CASSLAVLHTNTEAFF